This entry lists 27 T cell receptor beta chains sequenced from one sample in a study of cytomegalovirus exposure and HLA in healthy donors. This PCR relied on a set of 60 Vbeta primers and 13 Jbeta primers. Here immunoSEQ multiplex PCR was the method, and the copy in TCRdb shows in-frame clones only, minus some. The sample has 100,000 to 120,000 clones; 75% to 80% are singletons. Sequencing was performed on PBMCs. The receptors derive from a woman younger than 45 in good health and CMV-seronegative.

The chain links TRBV28 to TRBJ1-5; D perhaps matches TRBD1 (5 bases). The CDR3 runs to 15 residues. V was trimmed by 5 bases and J by 3 bases, leaving 14 bases between them. The germline V gene has CDR1 MDHEN and CDR2 SYDVKM. As DNA, the CDR3 is TGTGCCAGCAGTCCCCCCGACAGCAACAATCAGCCCCAGCATTTT. Amino acids: CASSPPDSNNQPQHF.

The rearrangement joins TRBV5-1 to TRBJ1-1; TRBD1 might be the D (5 bases). CDR3 length: 11 residues. Germline V lookup: CDR1 SGHRS, CDR2 YFSETQ. The germline V and J ends were trimmed by 1 base and 7 bases, with 5 bases remaining between them. The CDR3 region is CASSLRGEAFF. DNA of the CDR3: TGCGCCAGCAGCTTGAGGGGTGAAGCTTTCTTT.

The rearrangement uses TRBV4-2 and TRBJ2-7, with D uncertain. CDR1 LGHNA and CDR2 YNFKEQ come from the germline V gene. CDR3 size: 16 residues. V was pared by 0 bases and J by 0 bases, with 12 bases between. The CDR3 nucleotides read TGTGCCAGCAGCCAAGAGTCGGCGGTTAGCTCCTACGAGCAGTACTTC. Amino acid sequence: CASSQESAVSSYEQYF.

The rearrangement uses TRBV7-9 and TRBJ2-3; no firm D call. V dropped 1 base and J dropped 1 base, with 12 bases sitting between them. The germline V gene has CDR1 SEHNR and CDR2 FQNEAQ (reference sequence). The CDR3 is 16 residues long. CDR3 DNA sequence: TGTGCCAGCAGCTTAGTTAAATCCTTTCGCACAGATACGCAGTATTTT. Translation: CASSLVKSFRTDTQYF.

The chain couples TRBV6-1 to TRBJ2-5, with 10 bases matching TRBD1. Germline V gene sequence: CDR1 MNHNS, CDR2 SASEGT. CDR3 length: 15 amino acids. With 1 base clipped from V and 5 bases from J, the junction kept 4 bases outside the gene matches. CDR3 in amino acids: CASSEETGGLETQYF. In DNA form, the CDR3 reads TGTGCCAGCAGTGAAGAGACAGGGGGCCTTGAGACCCAGTACTTC.

This clone is a singleton in its sample. The chain uses TRBV5-1 and TRBJ1-1; tentative D call: TRBD1 (5 bases). Germline V CDR1 and CDR2: SGHRS, YFSETQ. The CDR3 length is 15 residues. The germline V and J ends were trimmed by 5 bases and 1 base, with 15 bases remaining between them. The CDR3 bases are TGCGCCAGCAGGAGGGACGGCGGGGGGAACACTGAAGCTTTCTTT. This codes for CASRRDGGGNTEAFF.

This clone turned up a few times. In nucleotides, the CDR3 is TGCGCCAGCAGCCAGAGACTAGCGGGGGGGGCCGGGGAGCTGTTTTTT. Amino acids: CASSQRLAGGAGELFF. The chain carries TRBV4-3 and TRBJ2-2; 14 bases agree with TRBD2. V lost 3 bases to trimming and J lost 6 bases; unmatched junction nucleotides: 3. This CDR3 is 16 amino acids long. CDR1 and CDR2 (germline): LGHNA, YSLEER.

This clone was detected once. This CDR3 is CASSEAGQNTEAFF. CDR3 nucleotides: TGTGCCAGCAGCGAAGCGGGACAGAACACTGAAGCTTTCTTT. The rearrangement links TRBV11-2 to TRBJ1-1; D possibly corresponds to TRBD1 (6 bases). This CDR3 is built from 14 residues. Deletions cut 5 bases from V and 1 base from J, with 11 bases between. From germline, CDR1 is SGHAT and CDR2 FQNNGV.

The V gene is TRBV11-2, the J gene TRBJ2-7, with 7 bases that match TRBD2. This CDR3 region has 13 residues. After removal of 5 bases from V and 3 bases from J, the junction contained 4 bases not matched to a gene. From germline, CDR1 is SGHAT and CDR2 FQNNGV. The CDR3 protein is CASSGAGVYEQYF. The CDR3 DNA is TGTGCCAGCAGCGGGGCGGGGGTCTACGAGCAGTACTTC.

The V call is TRBV10-3, the J call TRBJ1-1; 7 nucleotides align to TRBD1. V gave up 0 bases and J gave up 4 bases; unmatched junction bases: 14. Looked up from germline, CDR1 is ENHRY and CDR2 is SYGVKD. There are 18 residues in the CDR3. In nucleotides, the CDR3 is TGTGCCATCAGTGAGTCCCTCCGGGACAGCAATATGGCCACTGAAGCTTTCTTT. This sequence encodes CAISESLRDSNMATEAFF.

V usage is TRBV9 and J usage is TRBJ2-5, with TRBD1 matching 8 bases. In germline, CDR1 is SGDLS, CDR2 YYNGEE. The CDR3 spans 13 residues. V shed 4 bases and J 7 bases; nucleotides not matched to a gene: 6. CDR3: CASSRQGWGTQYF. The CDR3 nucleotides are TGTGCCAGCAGCCGACAGGGGTGGGGGACCCAGTACTTC.

This clone was seen a handful of times. The J gene is TRBJ2-6, the V gene TRBV6-8; TRBD1 agrees at 9 bases. Per germline, CDR1 MNHGY and CDR2 SAAAGT. Germline trimming cut 11 bases from V and 3 bases from J; bases unmatched to any gene: 5. There are 14 residues in the CDR3. As DNA, the CDR3 is TGTGCCCCTGGGACAGGGTTTGGGGCCAACGTCCTGACTTTC. This codes for CAPGTGFGANVLTF.

This chain connects TRBV7-2 to TRBJ2-7; 11 nucleotides agree with TRBD1. The junction had 7 bases not matched to a gene; V was cut back by 5 bases and J by 4 bases. The CDR3 length is 15 residues. The germline V gene encodes CDR1 SGHTA and CDR2 FQGNSA. CDR3 bases: TGTGCCAGCAGCCCAGGACAGGGGGCTGTATACGAGCAGTACTTC. Its protein is CASSPGQGAVYEQYF. The full variable domain, rest sourced from reference TRBV7-2 and TRBJ2-7, is GAGVSQSPSNKVTEKGKDVELRCDPISGHTALYWYRQSLGQGLEFLIYFQGNSAPDKSGLPSDRFSAERTGGSVSTLTIQRTQQEDSAVYLCASSPGQGAVYEQYFGPGTRLTVT.

The gene calls are TRBV4-1 and TRBJ2-7, with D possibly TRBD2 on 5 matching bases. The CDR3 is 15 amino acids. CDR1 is MGHRA, CDR2 YSYEKL, per germline. Trimming took 2 bases from V and 5 from J, leaving 16 bases between them. The chain's CDR3 is CASSQKDGGLDEQYF. CDR3 coding DNA: TGCGCCAGCAGCCAAAAAGATGGCGGGCTCGACGAGCAGTACTTC.

CDR3 residues: CASSSRTGGVYEQYF. The CDR3, as DNA: TGTGCCAGCAGCTCTAGGACAGGGGGCGTTTACGAGCAGTACTTC. The chain links TRBV7-8 to TRBJ2-7; 11 nucleotides line up with TRBD1. The V and J ends lost 4 bases and 4 bases, in that order; junction bases with no gene match: 6. CDR1 is SGHVS, CDR2 FQNEAQ, per germline. The CDR3 consists of 15 residues.

The V and J genes are TRBV9 and TRBJ2-7, with TRBD1 matching over 11 bases. The CDR3 sequence is 15 residues long. V trimming: 1 base; J trimming: 5 bases; junction bases outside the gene matches: 5. CDR1 is SGDLS, CDR2 YYNGEE, per germline. CDR3 in amino acids: CASSVSRTGGDEQYF. CDR3 in DNA: TGTGCCAGCAGCGTATCGCGGACAGGGGGCGACGAGCAGTACTTC.

The J gene is TRBJ2-7, the V gene TRBV7-9; unclear D gene. Germline V gene lookup returns CDR1 SEHNR and CDR2 FQNEAQ (reference sequence). The CDR3 has 13 amino acids. Trimming removed 2 bases at V and 6 bases at J, with 11 bases between. In DNA form, the CDR3 reads TGTGCCAGCAGCTTAAGCAAGACGGGCGAGCAGTACTTC. Translating it yields CASSLSKTGEQYF.

The rearrangement joins TRBV2 to TRBJ1-4, with TRBD1 matching 7 bases. There are 14 residues in the CDR3. Trimming took 6 bases from V and 7 from J; bases not matched to a gene: 8. Germline CDR1 SNHLY, CDR2 FYNNEI. CDR3 sequence reads: CASRRQGVGEKLFF. The CDR3 bases are TGTGCCAGCAGAAGACAGGGTGTGGGTGAAAAACTGTTTTTT.

This sequence joins TRBV5-6 and TRBJ2-1, with 7 positions matching TRBD1. The CDR3 covers 14 residues. CDR1 and CDR2 from the germline V gene are SGHDT and YYEEEE. Trimming removed 4 bases from V and 4 bases from J; junction bases left unmatched: 5. CDR3 DNA sequence: TGTGCCAGCAGCCCGGGACAGATTTACAATGAGCAGTTCTTC. This gives the protein CASSPGQIYNEQFF.

V and J are TRBV10-3 and TRBJ2-7; TRBD1 agrees at 9 bases. V shed 7 bases, J shed 11 bases, and the junction held 9 bases outside the gene matches. The CDR3 runs 12 residues. From germline, CDR1 is ENHRY and CDR2 SYGVKD. This CDR3 reads CAINSGTGSEYF. The CDR3 DNA is TGTGCCATCAATTCTGGGACAGGGTCGGAGTACTTC.

J is TRBJ2-1 and V is TRBV4-2, with D possibly being TRBD2 (5 bases). CDR1 and CDR2 (germline): LGHNA, YNFKEQ. Trimming left V 1 base short and J 10 bases short, with 11 bases between. CDR3 length equals 13 residues. The CDR3, as DNA: TGTGCCAGCAGCCAAGCGGGGAACTCGGAGCAGTTCTTC. Translation: CASSQAGNSEQFF.

This chain links TRBV2 with TRBJ1-5; TRBD1 might be the D (5 bases). Looked up from germline, CDR1 is SNHLY and CDR2 is FYNNEI. V was shortened by 5 bases and J by 9 bases, with 20 bases between the two germline ends. The CDR3 is made up of 15 amino acids. The CDR3 nucleotides are TGTGCCAGCAGTTTGGCAGGGCCCTCTCCTTGGCCCCAGCATTTT. Residues: CASSLAGPSPWPQHF.

The genes are TRBV11-2 and TRBJ1-2; unclear D gene. Trimming removed 4 bases at V and 8 bases at J, with 8 bases between. CDR3 length: 11 residues. Per germline, CDR1 SGHAT and CDR2 FQNNGV. Here the CDR3 reads CASSSHSGYTF. CDR3 nucleotides: TGTGCCAGCAGCTCTCACTCCGGCTACACCTTC.

The V call is TRBV18, the J call TRBJ1-1; 8 bases are a match to TRBD1. Germline CDR1 is KGHSH and CDR2 is LQKENI. This CDR3 spans 14 amino acids. The V and J ends lost 5 bases and 4 bases, in that order; junction bases with no gene match: 6. Written as DNA, the CDR3 is TGTGCCAGCTCAGCGGACAGGGTTGGCACTGAAGCTTTCTTT. Its protein is CASSADRVGTEAFF.

J is TRBJ1-1 and V is TRBV7-2, with D possibly being TRBD1 (5 bases). The germline gives CDR1 SGHTA, CDR2 FQGNSA. This CDR3 comprises 14 residues. Trimming shortened V by 5 bases and J by 4 bases, and 14 bases separated the two germline ends. As DNA, the CDR3 is TGTGCCAGCAGCGTCCCCGGGGGGATCACTGAAGCTTTCTTT. Its protein product is CASSVPGGITEAFF.

V and J are TRBV7-9 and TRBJ1-1; TRBD1 matches 11 bases. V dropped 5 bases and J dropped 2; count of bases not matched to a gene: 7. The CDR3 is made up of 16 amino acids. From germline, CDR1 is SEHNR and CDR2 FQNEAQ (reference sequence). The CDR3 sequence: CASSRDRGWANTEAFF. Written as DNA, the CDR3 is TGTGCCAGCAGCCGGGACAGGGGGTGGGCAAACACTGAAGCTTTCTTT. Full variable domain (missing parts from reference TRBV7-9 and TRBJ1-1): DTGVSQNPRHKITKRGQNVTFRCDPISEHNRLYWYRQTLGQGPEFLTYFQNEAQLEKSRLLSDRFSAERPKGSFSTLEIQRTEQGDSAMYLCASSRDRGWANTEAFFGQGTRLTVV.

The rearrangement links TRBV6-5 to TRBJ1-1; TRBD1 agrees at 7 bases. Germline V lookup: CDR1 MNHEY, CDR2 SVGAGI. Trimming took 6 bases from V and 7 from J; bases not matched to a gene: 11. The CDR3 length is 14 residues. CDR3 DNA sequence: TGTGCCAGCAGCCCCGGACAGGCTTTTTTTGAAGCTTTCTTT. This encodes CASSPGQAFFEAFF.